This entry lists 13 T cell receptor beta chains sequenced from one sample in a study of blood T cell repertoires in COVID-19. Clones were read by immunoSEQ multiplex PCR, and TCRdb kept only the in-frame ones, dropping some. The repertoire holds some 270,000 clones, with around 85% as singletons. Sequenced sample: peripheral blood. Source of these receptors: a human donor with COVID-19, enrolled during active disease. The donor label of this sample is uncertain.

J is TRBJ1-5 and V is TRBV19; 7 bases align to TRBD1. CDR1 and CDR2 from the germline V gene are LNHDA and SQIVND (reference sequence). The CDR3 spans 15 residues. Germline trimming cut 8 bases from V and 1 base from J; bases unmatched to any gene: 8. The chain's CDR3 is CASDTTGNSNQPQHF. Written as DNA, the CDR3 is TGTGCCAGTGATACGACAGGGAACAGCAATCAGCCCCAGCATTTT.

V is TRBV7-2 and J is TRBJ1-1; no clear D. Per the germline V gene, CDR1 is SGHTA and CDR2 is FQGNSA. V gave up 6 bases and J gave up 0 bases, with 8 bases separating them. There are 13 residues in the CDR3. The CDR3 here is CASRLAMNTEAFF. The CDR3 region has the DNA TGTGCCAGCAGGCTTGCTATGAACACTGAAGCTTTCTTT.

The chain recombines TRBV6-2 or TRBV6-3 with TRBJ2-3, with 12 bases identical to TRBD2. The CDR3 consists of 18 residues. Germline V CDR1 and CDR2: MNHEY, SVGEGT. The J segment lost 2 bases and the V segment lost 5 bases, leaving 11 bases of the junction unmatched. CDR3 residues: CASSLRTTSGRTTDTQYF. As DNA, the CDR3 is TGTGCCAGCAGTCTTAGAACCACTAGCGGGAGGACCACAGATACGCAGTATTTT.

CDR3 coding DNA: TGCGCCAGCAGCTTCGGGACTAACAATGAGCAGTTCTTC. Its protein product is CASSFGTNNEQFF. This chain uses TRBV5-1 with TRBJ2-1; 7 bases map to TRBD2. This CDR3 has 13 residues. The germline gives CDR1 SGHRS, CDR2 YFSETQ. Trimming cost V 2 bases and J 5 bases; bases outside gene matches: 1.

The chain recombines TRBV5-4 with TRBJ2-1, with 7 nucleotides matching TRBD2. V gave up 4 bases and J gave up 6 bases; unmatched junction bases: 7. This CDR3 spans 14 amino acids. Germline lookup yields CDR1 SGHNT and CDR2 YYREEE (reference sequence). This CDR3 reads CASSERDYGNEQFF. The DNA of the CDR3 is TGTGCCAGCAGCGAACGGGACTACGGCAATGAGCAGTTCTTC.

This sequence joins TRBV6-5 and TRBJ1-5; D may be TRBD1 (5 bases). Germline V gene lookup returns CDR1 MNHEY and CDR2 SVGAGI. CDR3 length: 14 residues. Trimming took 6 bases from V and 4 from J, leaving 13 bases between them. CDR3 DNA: TGTGCCAGCAGACCCCAGACAGTGAATCAGCCCCAGCATTTT. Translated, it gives CASRPQTVNQPQHF.

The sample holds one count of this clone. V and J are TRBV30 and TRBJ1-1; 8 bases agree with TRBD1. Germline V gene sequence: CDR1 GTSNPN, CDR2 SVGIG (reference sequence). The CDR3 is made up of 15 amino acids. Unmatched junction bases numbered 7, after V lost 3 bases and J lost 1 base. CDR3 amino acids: CAWRGAGQGNTEAFF. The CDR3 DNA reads TGTGCCTGGAGGGGGGCCGGACAGGGGAACACTGAAGCTTTCTTT. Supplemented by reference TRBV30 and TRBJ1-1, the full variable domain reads SQTIHQWPATLVQPVGSPLSLECTVEGTSNPNLYWYRQAAGRGLQLLFYSVGIGQISSEVPQNLSASRPQDRQFILSSKKLLLSDSGFYLCAWRGAGQGNTEAFFGQGTRLTVV.

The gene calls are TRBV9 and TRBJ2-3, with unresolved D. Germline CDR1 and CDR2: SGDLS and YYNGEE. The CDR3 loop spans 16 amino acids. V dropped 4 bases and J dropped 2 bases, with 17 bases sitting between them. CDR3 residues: CASSPSTGLNTDTQYF. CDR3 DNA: TGTGCCAGCAGCCCCAGCACTGGGCTTAACACAGATACGCAGTATTTT.

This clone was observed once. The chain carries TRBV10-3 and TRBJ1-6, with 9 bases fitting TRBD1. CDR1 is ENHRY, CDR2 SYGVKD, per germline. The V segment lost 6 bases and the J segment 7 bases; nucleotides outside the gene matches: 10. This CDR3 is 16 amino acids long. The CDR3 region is CAIRSDRGAGNSPLHF. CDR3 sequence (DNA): TGTGCCATCAGATCGGACAGGGGAGCGGGAAATTCACCCCTCCACTTT.

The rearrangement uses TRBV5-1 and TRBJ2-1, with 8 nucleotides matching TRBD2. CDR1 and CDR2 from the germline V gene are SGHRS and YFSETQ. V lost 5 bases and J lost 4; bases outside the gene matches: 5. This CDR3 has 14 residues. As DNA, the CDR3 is TGCGCCAGCAGAGCGGGAGTCGCATACAATGAGCAGTTCTTC. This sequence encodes CASRAGVAYNEQFF.

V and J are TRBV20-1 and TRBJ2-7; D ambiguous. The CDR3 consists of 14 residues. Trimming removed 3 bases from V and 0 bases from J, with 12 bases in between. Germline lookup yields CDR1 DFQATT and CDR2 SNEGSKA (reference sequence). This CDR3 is CSASEQPSSYEQYF. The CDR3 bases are TGCAGTGCTAGTGAACAGCCAAGCTCCTACGAGCAGTACTTC.

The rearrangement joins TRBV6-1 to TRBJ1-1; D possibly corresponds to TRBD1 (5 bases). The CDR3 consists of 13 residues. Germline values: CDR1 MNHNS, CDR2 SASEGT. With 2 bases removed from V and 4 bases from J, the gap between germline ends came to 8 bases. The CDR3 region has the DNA TGTGCCAGCAGTGAAAGGGGACTCACTGAAGCTTTCTTT. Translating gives CASSERGLTEAFF.

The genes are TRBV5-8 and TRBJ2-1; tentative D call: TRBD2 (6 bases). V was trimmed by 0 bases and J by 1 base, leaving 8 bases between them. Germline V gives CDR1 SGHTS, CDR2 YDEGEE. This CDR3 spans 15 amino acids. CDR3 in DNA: TGTGCCAGCAGCTTGGAGGGGAGGTCCTACAATGAGCAGTTCTTC. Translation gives CASSLEGRSYNEQFF.